The present entry profiles one TCR beta chain with its context. Its antigen is not known. These data are taken from a study of blood T cells in healthy people across ages. Study-wide points: Naive CD4+ cell counts and diversity both ran higher in long-lived than in aged donors. Diversity of TCR beta correlated strongly with naive T cell percentage. Possibly confounding the expanded clonotype changes was the fact that donor CMV status was unknown.

With a J-beta primer mix and a sample-barcoded 5' primer, a second PCR ran roughly 6 to 12 cycles. Tagging of each cDNA molecule was performed by a template-switch adaptor with 12 random nucleotides. One entry per CDR3 protein, called by TCRdb with MiXCR from the 5' RACE reads. The data hold hundreds of thousands of distinct CDR3 sequences, with approximately 52% observed a single time. CDR1 is MNHEY, CDR2 SMNVEV, per germline (reference sequence). V gave up 5 bases and J gave up 0 bases, with 14 bases separating them. CDR3 length: 16 amino acids. Sequencing input: blood. The chain recombines TRBV27 with TRBJ2-1; tentative D call: TRBD1 (6 bases). The receptor was derived from a woman over 75 in good health. CDR3 in DNA: TGTGCCAGCAGTCCAAACAGGGACCACTCCTACAATGAGCAGTTCTTC. Amino acid sequence: CASSPNRDHSYNEQFF.